This T cell receptor (beta chain) was identified during a study of blood T cell repertoires in COVID-19. Looked up from germline, CDR1 is ENHRY and CDR2 is SYGVKD. V lost 8 bases to trimming and J lost 5 bases; unmatched junction nucleotides: 8. The CDR3 spans 14 residues. The assay was immunoSEQ multiplex PCR, and TCRdb's table has in-frame clones only and misses some. The sample includes 160,000 or so clones, more than 85% of them seen just once. The chain carries TRBV10-3 and TRBJ1-4; 7 bases agree with TRBD1. Sequencing input: peripheral blood. The sequence derives from a woman in her sixties or seventies with COVID-19, enrolled during active disease. The CDR3 spells CAIGKQGTNEKLFF. The CDR3 nucleotides are TGTGCCATCGGGAAACAGGGGACAAATGAAAAACTGTTTTTT.